The 14 T cell receptor beta chains presented below share a single source sample, sequenced in a study of blood T cells in healthy people across ages. Together with a sample-barcoded 5' primer, a J-beta primer mix was included in a second PCR lasting 7 to 11 cycles. TCRdb re-derived calls from the 5' RACE reads in MiXCR, one entry per CDR3 protein. The sample has 1.8 million or so distinct CDR3 sequences, approximately 39% seen once. Sequenced input: blood. These receptors all stem from a human donor in good health.

Regarding this clonotype: Its ends do not fully match the called genes, so a read error is possible. This rearrangement joins TRBV6-2 or TRBV6-3 to TRBJ1-1, with D possibly matching TRBD1 (6 bases). Germline CDR1 is MNHEY and CDR2 is SVGEGT. This CDR3 is 18 amino acids long. CDR3 region: CASSVSAGNLGGPTEAFF. The CDR3 coding sequence is TGTGCCAGCTCTGTATCGGCAGGTAACCTCGGGGGCCCCACTGAGGCTTTCTTT.

The chain employs TRBV10-3 and TRBJ2-1; tentatively, D is TRBD1 or TRBD2 (5 bases each). The length of the CDR3 is 14 residues. Germline V CDR1 and CDR2: ENHRY, SYGVKD. Trimming cost V 10 bases and J 2 bases, with 15 bases left between them. CDR3 residues: CATIPGRTYNEQFF. The CDR3 region has the DNA TGTGCCACCATACCGGGACGCACCTACAATGAGCAGTTCTTC.

The chain joins TRBV20-1 to TRBJ2-3; possible D gene TRBD2, 5 bases. The CDR3 has 12 amino acids. With 6 bases removed from V and 5 bases from J, the gap between germline ends came to 12 bases. Germline loops: CDR1 DFQATT, CDR2 SNEGSKA (reference sequence). CDR3 protein: CSAQDGVDTQYF. The DNA of the CDR3 is TGCAGTGCCCAAGACGGGGTAGATACGCAGTATTTT.

Turning to this clonotype: A read error may account for a junction end that differs from germline. V gene TRBV28 combines with J gene TRBJ2-3; 12 bases are a match to TRBD2. This CDR3 region has 14 residues. Germline lookup yields CDR1 MDHEN and CDR2 SYDVKM. CDR3 region: CVSSPGTSGDTQYF. The CDR3 DNA sequence: TGTGTCAGCAGTCCCGGGACTAGCGGGGATACGCAGTATTTT.

The sample holds a few counts of this clonotype. The gene calls are TRBV12-3 or TRBV12-4 and TRBJ2-1; 8 nucleotides agree with TRBD2. V was pared by 3 bases and J by 8 bases, with 9 bases of the junction left unmatched. CDR3 size: 15 residues. The CDR3 bases are TGTGCCAGCAGTTTTTACGGGGGGGCCGGGGATGAGCAGTTCTTC. Translating gives CASSFYGGAGDEQFF.

Points on this clonotype: The junction does not match germline at one end; this may be a read error. The chain links TRBV4-1 to TRBJ2-4; 12 bases match TRBD2. Near its end, the DNA agrees better with TRBJ2-7, so the J call may be wrong. The CDR3 loop spans 18 amino acids. CDR1 MGHRA and CDR2 YSYEKL come from the germline V gene. In nucleotides, the CDR3 is TGCGCCAGCGGCCAAGTACTAGCGGGGGGCTTTAGCTCCTACGAGCAGTACTTC. Encoded protein: CASGQVLAGGFSSYEQYF.

The rearrangement joins TRBV3-1 to TRBJ2-1; D is perhaps TRBD1 (5 bases). Trimming removed 1 base from V and 3 bases from J, with 10 bases in between. Germline loops: CDR1 LGHDT, CDR2 YNNKEL (reference sequence). The CDR3 loop spans 15 amino acids. In nucleotides, the CDR3 is TGTGCCAGCAGCCAAGTTCAGGGTTACTACAATGAGCAGTTCTTC. Translation gives CASSQVQGYYNEQFF.

The V and J genes are TRBV3-1 and TRBJ2-2; D may correspond to TRBD1 or TRBD2 (6 bases each). The germline V and J ends were trimmed by 1 base and 5 bases, with 14 bases remaining between them. Per germline, CDR1 LGHDT and CDR2 YNNKEL (reference sequence). This CDR3 comprises 16 residues. This chain's CDR3 is CASSQGWGALTGELFF. CDR3 nucleotides: TGTGCCAGCAGCCAAGGCTGGGGGGCCCTTACCGGGGAGCTGTTTTTT.

The V and J genes are TRBV4-2 and TRBJ2-2; TRBD2 agrees at 14 bases. Germline values: CDR1 LGHNA, CDR2 YNFKEQ. The CDR3 spans 18 residues. J lost 1 base, V lost 4 bases, and 5 bases had no gene match. CDR3 protein: CASSPGTSGGLNTGELFF. The CDR3 coding sequence is TGTGCCAGCAGCCCCGGGACTAGCGGGGGCCTGAACACCGGGGAGCTGTTTTTT.

This chain joins TRBV7-2 and TRBJ1-2, with a possible D match to TRBD1 (5 bases). The CDR3 is 15 amino acids. Trimming removed 3 bases from V and 3 bases from J, with 14 bases in between. Germline CDR1 SGHTA, CDR2 FQGNSA. The CDR3 DNA reads TGTGCCAGCAGCTTTGCCCAGGGTCCTGACTATGGCTACACCTTC. Amino acids: CASSFAQGPDYGYTF.

This rearrangement joins TRBV11-1 to TRBJ1-2; D unclear. Germline lookup yields CDR1 SGHAT and CDR2 FQDESV (reference sequence). The CDR3 spans 12 residues. The V end was cut by 4 bases, the J end by 8 bases, with 11 bases between. The CDR3: CASSSNAWGYTF. In DNA, the CDR3 is TGTGCCAGCAGCTCCAACGCTTGGGGCTACACCTTC.

A few counts support this clonotype. V gene TRBV10-3 combines with J gene TRBJ1-5; no reliable D call. CDR1 is ENHRY, CDR2 SYGVKD, per germline. With 8 bases removed from V and 1 base from J, the gap between germline ends came to 12 bases. This CDR3 has 14 amino acids. The CDR3 protein is CAIRATGSNQPQHF. The DNA for the CDR3 is TGTGCCATCCGGGCGACTGGGAGCAATCAGCCCCAGCATTTT.

This rearrangement joins TRBV5-1 to TRBJ2-3, with D tentatively TRBD1 (5 bases). In germline, CDR1 is SGHRS, CDR2 YFSETQ. The CDR3 loop spans 14 amino acids. Trimming pared 5 bases from V and 0 bases from J, leaving 10 bases between. The DNA of the CDR3 is TGCGCCAGCAGACAGGTAGCTAGCACAGATACGCAGTATTTT. It specifies CASRQVASTDTQYF. The whole variable domain, filled in from reference TRBV5-1 and TRBJ2-3, reads KAGVTQTPRYLIKTRGQQVTLSCSPISGHRSVSWYQQTPGQGLQFLFEYFSETQRNKGNFPGRFSGRQFSNSRSEMNVSTLELGDSALYLCASRQVASTDTQYFGPGTRLTVL.

This clonotype was recorded a few times. The chain couples TRBV4-3 to TRBJ1-2; tentatively, D is TRBD1 (6 bases). Germline lookup yields CDR1 LGHNA and CDR2 YSLEER. V was cut by 4 bases and J by 6 bases, with 18 bases left in between. The CDR3 totals 15 residues. The CDR3 spells CASSPSIGGWDGYTF. CDR3 nucleotide sequence: TGCGCCAGCAGCCCCTCCATAGGGGGGTGGGATGGCTACACCTTC.